Sequencing of this TCR beta chain was carried out in a study of CD8+ T cells in alopecia areata. General study results and limits: Scalp sample data also include resident alphabeta T cells from normal skin. Lesional scalp displayed greater clonality than normal scalp, most notably in alopecia totalis/universalis.

On this clone itself: The antigen remains unidentified.

CD4+ and CD8+ T cells were sorted from PBMCs. The V end lost 4 bases, the J end lost 0 bases, and 15 bases lay between the germline ends. The CDR3 covers 16 residues. Germline-derived CDR1 and CDR2 are MGHRA and YSYEKL. RNA was extracted and reverse transcribed into cDNA as the sequencing template. Measured with immunoSEQ multiplex PCR; TCRdb has only the in-frame clones, and not every one. Here the sample spans roughly 120,000 clones, around 64% being singletons. V and J are TRBV4-1 and TRBJ1-2; D call uncertain. Sequencing used CD4+ T cells sorted from blood. This TCR was recovered from a human donor in good health. CDR3 sequence reads: CASSPQATSANYGYTF. CDR3 nucleotide sequence: TGCGCCAGCAGCCCTCAGGCCACCTCAGCTAACTATGGCTACACCTTC.